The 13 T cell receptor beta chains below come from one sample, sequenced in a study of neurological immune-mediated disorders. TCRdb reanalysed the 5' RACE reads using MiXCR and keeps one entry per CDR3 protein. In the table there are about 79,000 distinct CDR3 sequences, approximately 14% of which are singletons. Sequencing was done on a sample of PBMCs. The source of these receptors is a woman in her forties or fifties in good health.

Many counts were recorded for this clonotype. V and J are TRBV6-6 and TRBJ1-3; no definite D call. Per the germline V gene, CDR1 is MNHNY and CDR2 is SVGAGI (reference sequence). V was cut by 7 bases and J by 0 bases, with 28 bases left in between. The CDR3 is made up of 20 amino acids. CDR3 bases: TGTGCCAGCACCCCATCGGTCGGTTATGAAGCGCCTGACTCTGGAAACACCATATATTTT. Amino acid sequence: CASTPSVGYEAPDSGNTIYF.

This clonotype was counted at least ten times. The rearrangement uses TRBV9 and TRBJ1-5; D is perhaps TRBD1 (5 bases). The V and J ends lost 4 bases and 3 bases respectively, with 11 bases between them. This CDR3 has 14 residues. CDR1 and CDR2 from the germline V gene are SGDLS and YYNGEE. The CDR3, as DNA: TGTGCCAGCAGCCCCGGGGCGGTCAATCAGCCCCAGCATTTT. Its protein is CASSPGAVNQPQHF.

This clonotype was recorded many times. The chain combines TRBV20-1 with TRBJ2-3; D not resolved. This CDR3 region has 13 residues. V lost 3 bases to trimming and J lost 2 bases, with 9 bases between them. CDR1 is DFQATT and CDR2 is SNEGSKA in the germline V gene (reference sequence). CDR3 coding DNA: TGCAGTGCTAGGAGACACTTCACAGATACGCAGTATTTT. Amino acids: CSARRHFTDTQYF.

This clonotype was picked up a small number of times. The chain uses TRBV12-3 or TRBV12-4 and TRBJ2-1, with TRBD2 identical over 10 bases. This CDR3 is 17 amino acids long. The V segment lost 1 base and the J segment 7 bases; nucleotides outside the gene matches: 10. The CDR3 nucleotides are TGTGCCAGCAGTTTAGGTGTTGGAGCGGGGGGGATAAATGAGCAGTTCTTC. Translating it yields CASSLGVGAGGINEQFF.

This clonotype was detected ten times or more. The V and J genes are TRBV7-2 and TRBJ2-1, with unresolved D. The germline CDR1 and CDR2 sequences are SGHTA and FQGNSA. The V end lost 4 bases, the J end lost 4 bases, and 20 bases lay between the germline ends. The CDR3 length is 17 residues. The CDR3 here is CASSSFAGPGLYNEQFF. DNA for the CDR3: TGTGCCAGCAGCTCCTTTGCCGGGCCAGGTCTATACAATGAGCAGTTCTTC.

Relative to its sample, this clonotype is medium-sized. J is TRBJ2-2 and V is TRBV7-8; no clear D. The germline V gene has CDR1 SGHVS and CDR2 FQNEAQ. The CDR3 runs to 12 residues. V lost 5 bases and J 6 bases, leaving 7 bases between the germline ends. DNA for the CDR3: TGTGCCAGCAGCGCTTATCCCGGGGAGCTGTTTTTT. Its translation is CASSAYPGELFF.

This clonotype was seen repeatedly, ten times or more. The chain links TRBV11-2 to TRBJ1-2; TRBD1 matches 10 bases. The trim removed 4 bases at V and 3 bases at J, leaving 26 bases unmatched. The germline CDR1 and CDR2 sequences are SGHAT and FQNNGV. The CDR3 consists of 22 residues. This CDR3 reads CASSSLVTSRPGQGMSHYGYTF. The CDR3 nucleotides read TGTGCCAGCAGCTCCCTAGTAACCAGCCGGCCGGGACAGGGGATGTCTCACTATGGCTACACCTTC.

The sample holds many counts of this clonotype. CDR3 protein: CASSLEQAAYEQYF. The CDR3 bases are TGCGCCAGCAGCTTGGAACAGGCCGCCTACGAGCAGTACTTC. The chain is built from TRBV5-1 and TRBJ2-7; tentatively, D is TRBD1 (5 bases). The CDR3 has 14 residues. CDR1 and CDR2 from the germline V gene are SGHRS and YFSETQ. Trimming left V 0 bases short and J 2 bases short, with 9 bases between.

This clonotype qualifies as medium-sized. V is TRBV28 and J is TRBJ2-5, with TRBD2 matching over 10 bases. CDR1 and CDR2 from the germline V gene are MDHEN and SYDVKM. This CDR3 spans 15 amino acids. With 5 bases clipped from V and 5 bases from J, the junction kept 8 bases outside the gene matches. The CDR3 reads CASSNQRGGGETQYF. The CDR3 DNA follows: TGTGCCAGCAGTAACCAGCGGGGGGGTGGGGAGACCCAGTACTTC.

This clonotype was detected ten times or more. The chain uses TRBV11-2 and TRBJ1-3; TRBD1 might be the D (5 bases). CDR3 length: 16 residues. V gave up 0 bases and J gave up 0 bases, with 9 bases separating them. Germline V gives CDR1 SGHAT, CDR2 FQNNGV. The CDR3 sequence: CASSLEAGRSGNTIYF. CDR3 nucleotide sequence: TGTGCCAGCAGCTTAGAGGCAGGGCGCTCTGGAAACACCATATATTTT.

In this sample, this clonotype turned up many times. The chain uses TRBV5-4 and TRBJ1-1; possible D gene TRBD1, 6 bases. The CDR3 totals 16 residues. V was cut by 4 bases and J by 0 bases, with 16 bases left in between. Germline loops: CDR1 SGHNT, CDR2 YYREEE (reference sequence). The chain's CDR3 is CASSVDSAPMNTEAFF. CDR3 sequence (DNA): TGTGCCAGCAGCGTGGACAGCGCTCCTATGAACACTGAAGCTTTCTTT.

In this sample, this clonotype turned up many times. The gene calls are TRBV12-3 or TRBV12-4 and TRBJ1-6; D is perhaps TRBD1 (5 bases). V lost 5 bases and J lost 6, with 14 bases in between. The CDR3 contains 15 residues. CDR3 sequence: CASSPRDGLNSPLHF. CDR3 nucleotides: TGTGCCAGCAGTCCGAGGGACGGGCTTAATTCACCCCTCCACTTT.

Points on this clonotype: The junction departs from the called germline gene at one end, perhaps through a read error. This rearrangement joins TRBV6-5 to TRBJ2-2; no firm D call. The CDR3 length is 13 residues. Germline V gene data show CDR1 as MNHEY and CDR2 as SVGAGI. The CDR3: CDSSEVSTGELFF. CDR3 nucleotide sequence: TGTGACAGCAGTGAGGTCAGTACCGGGGAGCTGTTTTTT.